One and the same sample provided the 10 T cell receptor beta chains below, sequenced in a study of shared clonotypes between healthy human individuals. Terminally differentiated effector memory CD45RA+ cells were excluded by CCR7 positive selection of CD45RO-negative cells. Clones were read by immunoSEQ multiplex PCR, and TCRdb kept only the in-frame ones, dropping some. This sample has millions of clones; 85% to 95% occur once, and the top ten carry 1.5% to 2%. Sequences were obtained from naive CD8+ T cells from PBMCs. The source of these receptors is a man aged 18-30 years in good health. Some clones in this sample may be carry-over from other donors' samples.

The chain uses TRBV7-8 and TRBJ2-1; 11 nucleotides match TRBD2. Germline V gene lookup returns CDR1 SGHVS and CDR2 FQNEAQ. CDR3 length: 17 amino acids. V gave up 4 bases and J gave up 9 bases; unmatched junction bases: 14. The CDR3 sequence: CASSSRLAGGLRGEQFF. The CDR3 bases are TGTGCCAGCAGCTCCAGATTAGCGGGAGGGCTAAGGGGTGAGCAGTTCTTC.

This chain uses TRBV13 with TRBJ1-4; D is undetermined. CDR3 length: 13 residues. With 5 bases removed from V and 8 bases from J, the gap between germline ends came to 12 bases. Per germline, CDR1 PRHDT and CDR2 FYEKMQ (reference sequence). This CDR3 is CASSPHSEEKLFF. DNA of the CDR3: TGTGCCAGCAGCCCCCACTCCGAAGAAAAACTGTTTTTT.

The genes are TRBV6-1 and TRBJ2-1, with TRBD1 matching over 9 bases. V shed 4 bases, J shed 2 bases, and the junction held 3 bases outside the gene matches. The CDR3 totals 15 residues. Germline assignment: CDR1 MNHNS and CDR2 SASEGT. Written as DNA, the CDR3 is TGTGCCAGCAGTGCGGGACAGGGACCCTACAATGAGCAGTTCTTC. Translated, it gives CASSAGQGPYNEQFF.

J is TRBJ2-1 and V is TRBV11-2; TRBD2 agrees at 12 bases. The CDR3 is 16 amino acids. Trimming took 4 bases from V and 1 from J; bases not matched to a gene: 2. Germline V gene sequence: CDR1 SGHAT, CDR2 FQNNGV. CDR3 DNA sequence: TGTGCCAGCAGCTACGGACTAGCGGGATCCTACAATGAGCAGTTCTTC. Translation gives CASSYGLAGSYNEQFF.

This sequence joins TRBV5-1 and TRBJ2-3, with D possibly TRBD2 on 5 matching bases. CDR3 length: 15 amino acids. Germline values: CDR1 SGHRS, CDR2 YFSETQ. Trimming took off 0 bases at V and 3 bases at J, with 11 bases between the two ends. CDR3 amino acids: CASSLAGGWTDTQYF. The CDR3 nucleotides read TGCGCCAGCAGCTTGGCTGGCGGGTGGACAGATACGCAGTATTTT.

The CDR3 sequence is CASSPVASGPLYEQYF. CDR3 DNA: TGTGCCAGCAGCCCGGTGGCTAGCGGTCCTCTATACGAGCAGTACTTC. J is TRBJ2-7 and V is TRBV7-9; 7 positions match TRBD2. This CDR3 is 16 amino acids long. Germline loops: CDR1 SEHNR, CDR2 FQNEAQ (reference sequence). The trim removed 5 bases at V and 4 bases at J, leaving 14 bases unmatched.

The chain combines TRBV4-3 with TRBJ2-2; unclear D gene. V was shortened by 1 base and J by 1 base, with 7 bases between the two germline ends. Germline V gene data show CDR1 as LGHNA and CDR2 as YSLEER. This CDR3 is 15 amino acids long. The CDR3 DNA is TGCGCCAGCAGCCAAGGGAGAAGGAACACCGGGGAGCTGTTTTTT. This codes for CASSQGRRNTGELFF.

The genes are TRBV6-1 and TRBJ2-5; no clear D gene. The germline V and J ends were trimmed by 2 bases and 6 bases, with 13 bases remaining between them. Germline-derived CDR1 and CDR2 are MNHNS and SASEGT. The CDR3 length is 14 residues. CDR3 in DNA: TGTGCCAGCAGTGAATGGGATTACCAGCAGACCCAGTACTTC. This encodes CASSEWDYQQTQYF.

The chain carries TRBV5-4 and TRBJ2-7; 9 bases map to TRBD2. From germline, CDR1 is SGHNT and CDR2 YYREEE (reference sequence). There are 16 residues in the CDR3. Trimming cost V 4 bases and J 0 bases; bases outside gene matches: 8. The CDR3: CASSHVAGVYSYEQYF. The CDR3 coding sequence is TGTGCCAGCAGCCATGTAGCGGGAGTCTACTCCTACGAGCAGTACTTC.

Here the CDR3 DNA reads TGTGCCAGTAGGTTGTCGGGCAGGGTCTCTGGCTACACCTTC. Translating gives CASRLSGRVSGYTF. The gene calls are TRBV19 and TRBJ1-2, with a possible D match to TRBD1 (5 bases). The CDR3 loop spans 14 amino acids. The germline V gene has CDR1 LNHDA and CDR2 SQIVND (reference sequence). Deletions cut 6 bases from V and 7 bases from J, with 18 bases between.